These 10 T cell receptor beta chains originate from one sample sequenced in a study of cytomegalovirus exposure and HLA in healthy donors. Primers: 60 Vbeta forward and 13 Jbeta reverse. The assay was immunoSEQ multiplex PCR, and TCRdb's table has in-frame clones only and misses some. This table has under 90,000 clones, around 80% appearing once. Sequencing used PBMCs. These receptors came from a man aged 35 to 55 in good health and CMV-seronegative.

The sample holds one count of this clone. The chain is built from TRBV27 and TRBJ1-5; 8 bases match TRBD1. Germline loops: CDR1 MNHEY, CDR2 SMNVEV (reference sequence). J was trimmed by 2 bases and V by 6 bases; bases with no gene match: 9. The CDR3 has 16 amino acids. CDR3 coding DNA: TGTGCCAGCAGGAAAGACAGGGGAGGAGGCAATCAGCCCCAGCATTTT. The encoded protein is CASRKDRGGGNQPQHF.

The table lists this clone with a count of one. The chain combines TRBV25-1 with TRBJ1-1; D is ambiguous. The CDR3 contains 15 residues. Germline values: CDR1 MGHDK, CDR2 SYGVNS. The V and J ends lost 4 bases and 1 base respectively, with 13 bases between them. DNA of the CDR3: TGTGCCAGCAGTGCCGCAGCGGGGTCGAACACTGAAGCTTTCTTT. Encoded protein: CASSAAAGSNTEAFF.

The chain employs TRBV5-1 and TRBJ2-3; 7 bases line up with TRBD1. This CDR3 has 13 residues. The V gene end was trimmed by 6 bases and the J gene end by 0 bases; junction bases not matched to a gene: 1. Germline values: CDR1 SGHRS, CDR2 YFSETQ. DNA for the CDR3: TGCGCCAGCAACAGGGGAAGCACAGATACGCAGTATTTT. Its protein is CASNRGSTDTQYF.

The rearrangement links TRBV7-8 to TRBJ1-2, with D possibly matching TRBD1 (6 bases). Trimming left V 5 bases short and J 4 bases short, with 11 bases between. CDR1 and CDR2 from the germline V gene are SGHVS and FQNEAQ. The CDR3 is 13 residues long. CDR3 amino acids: CASSETGFYGYTF. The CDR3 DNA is TGTGCCAGCAGCGAGACAGGCTTCTATGGCTACACCTTC.

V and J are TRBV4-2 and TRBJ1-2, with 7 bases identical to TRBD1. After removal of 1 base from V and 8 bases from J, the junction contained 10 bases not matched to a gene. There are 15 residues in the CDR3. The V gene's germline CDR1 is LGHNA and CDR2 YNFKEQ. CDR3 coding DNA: TGTGCCAGCAGCCAAGGAGCCCGACAGGGAAGGGGCTACACCTTC. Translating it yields CASSQGARQGRGYTF.

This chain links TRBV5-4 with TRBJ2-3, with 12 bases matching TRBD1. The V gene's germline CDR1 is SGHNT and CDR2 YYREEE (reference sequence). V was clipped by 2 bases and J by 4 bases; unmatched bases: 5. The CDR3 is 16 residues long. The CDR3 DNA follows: TGTGCCAGCAGCTTAGGGGACAGGGGGCGCCCAGATACGCAGTATTTT. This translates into CASSLGDRGRPDTQYF.

CDR3 in amino acids: CASSRGGAQTEAFF. In DNA, the CDR3 is TGTGCCAGCAGCCGTGGAGGGGCTCAAACTGAAGCTTTCTTT. The genes are TRBV11-3 and TRBJ1-1; D may be TRBD1 (5 bases). This CDR3 has 14 residues. Germline V CDR1 and CDR2: SGHNT, YENEEA. Trimming cost V 5 bases and J 5 bases, with 15 bases left between them.

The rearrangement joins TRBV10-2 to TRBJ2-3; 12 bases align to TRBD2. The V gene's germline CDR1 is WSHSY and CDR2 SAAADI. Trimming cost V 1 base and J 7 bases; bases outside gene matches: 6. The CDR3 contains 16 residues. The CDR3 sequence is CASSEFLAGGRHTQYF. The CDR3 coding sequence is TGCGCCAGCAGTGAGTTTCTAGCGGGGGGGCGACATACGCAGTATTTT.

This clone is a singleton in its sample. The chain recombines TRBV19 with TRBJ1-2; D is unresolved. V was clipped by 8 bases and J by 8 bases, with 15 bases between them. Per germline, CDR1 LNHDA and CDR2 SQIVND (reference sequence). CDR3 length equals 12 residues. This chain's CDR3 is CASRSVLGGYTF. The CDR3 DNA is TGTGCCAGTCGGAGCGTTCTTGGCGGCTACACCTTC.

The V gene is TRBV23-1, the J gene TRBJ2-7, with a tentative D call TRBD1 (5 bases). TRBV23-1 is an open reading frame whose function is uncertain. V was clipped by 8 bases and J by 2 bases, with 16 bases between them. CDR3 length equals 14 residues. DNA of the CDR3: TGCGCCAGCCGCGGAAGGGGAAAGACCTACGAGCAGTACTTC. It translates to CASRGRGKTYEQYF.